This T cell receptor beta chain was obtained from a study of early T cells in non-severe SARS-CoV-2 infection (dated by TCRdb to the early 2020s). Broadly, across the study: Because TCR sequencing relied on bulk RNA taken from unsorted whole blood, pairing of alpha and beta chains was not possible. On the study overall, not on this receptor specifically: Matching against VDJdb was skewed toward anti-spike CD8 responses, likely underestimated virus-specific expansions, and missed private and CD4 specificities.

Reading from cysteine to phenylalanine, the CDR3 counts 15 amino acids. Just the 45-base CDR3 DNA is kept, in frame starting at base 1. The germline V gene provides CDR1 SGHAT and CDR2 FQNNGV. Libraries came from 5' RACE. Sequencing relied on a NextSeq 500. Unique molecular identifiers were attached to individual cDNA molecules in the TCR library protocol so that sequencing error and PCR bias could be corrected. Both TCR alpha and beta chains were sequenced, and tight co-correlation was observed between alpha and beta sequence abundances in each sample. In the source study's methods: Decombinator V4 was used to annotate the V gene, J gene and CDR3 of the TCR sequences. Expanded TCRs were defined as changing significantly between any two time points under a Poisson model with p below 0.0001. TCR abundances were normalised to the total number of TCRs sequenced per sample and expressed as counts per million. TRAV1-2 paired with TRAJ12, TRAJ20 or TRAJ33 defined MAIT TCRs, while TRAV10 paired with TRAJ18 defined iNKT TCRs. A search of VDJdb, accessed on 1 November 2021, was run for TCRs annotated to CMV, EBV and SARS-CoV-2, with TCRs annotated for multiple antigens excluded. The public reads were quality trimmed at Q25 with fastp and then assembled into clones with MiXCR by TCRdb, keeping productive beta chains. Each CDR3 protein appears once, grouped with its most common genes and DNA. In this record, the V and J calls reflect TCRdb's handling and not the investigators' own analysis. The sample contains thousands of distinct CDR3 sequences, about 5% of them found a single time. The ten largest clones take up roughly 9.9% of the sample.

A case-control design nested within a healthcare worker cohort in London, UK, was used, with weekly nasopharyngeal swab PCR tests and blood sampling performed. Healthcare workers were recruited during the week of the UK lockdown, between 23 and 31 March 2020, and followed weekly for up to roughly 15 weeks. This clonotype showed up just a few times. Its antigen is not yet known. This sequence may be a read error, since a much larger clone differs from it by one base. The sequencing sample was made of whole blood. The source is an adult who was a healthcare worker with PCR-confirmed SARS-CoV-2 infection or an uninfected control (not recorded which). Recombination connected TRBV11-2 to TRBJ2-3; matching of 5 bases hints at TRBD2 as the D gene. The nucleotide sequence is TGTGCCAGCAGCTTCATCCAAGGCCCCGGGGATATGCAGTATTTT. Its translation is CASSFIQGPGDMQYF.